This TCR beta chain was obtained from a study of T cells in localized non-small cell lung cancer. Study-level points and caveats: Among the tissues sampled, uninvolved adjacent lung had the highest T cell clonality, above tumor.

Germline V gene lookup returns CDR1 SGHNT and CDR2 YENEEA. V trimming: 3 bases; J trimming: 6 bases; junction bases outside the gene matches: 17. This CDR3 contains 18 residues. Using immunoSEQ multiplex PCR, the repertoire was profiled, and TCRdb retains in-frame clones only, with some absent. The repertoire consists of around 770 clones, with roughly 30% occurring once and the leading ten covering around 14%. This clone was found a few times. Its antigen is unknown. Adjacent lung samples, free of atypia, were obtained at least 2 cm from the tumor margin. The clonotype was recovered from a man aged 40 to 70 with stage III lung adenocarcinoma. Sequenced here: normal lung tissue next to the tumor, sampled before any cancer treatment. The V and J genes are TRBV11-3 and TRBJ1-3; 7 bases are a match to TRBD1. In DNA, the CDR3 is TGTGCCAGCAGCTTGGCCAACCCACGGGCAGGGGGTGAAAACACCATATATTTT. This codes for CASSLANPRAGGENTIYF.